The sequence of this T cell receptor beta chain was determined in a study of early T cells in non-severe SARS-CoV-2 infection. At the level of the study: Chains were unpaired, as sequencing was done on bulk RNA from unsorted whole blood.

Individual cDNA molecules received unique molecular identifiers. TCRdb re-called the 5' RACE reads with MiXCR, one entry per CDR3 protein. The data hold 30,000 to 40,000 distinct CDR3 sequences, with 4.5% to 7% observed a single time. This clonotype was seen at least ten times. The germline V and J ends were trimmed by 4 bases and 7 bases, with 17 bases remaining between them. From germline, CDR1 is SGHRS and CDR2 YFSETQ. The CDR3 is made up of 15 amino acids. The sequencing here drew on whole blood, taken at baseline. This sequence originates from an adult who was a healthcare worker with PCR-confirmed SARS-CoV-2 infection or an uninfected control (not recorded which). This chain uses TRBV5-1 with TRBJ2-2, with unresolved D. The CDR3 spells CASSPKSARGGELFF. CDR3 DNA sequence: TGCGCCAGCAGCCCTAAATCAGCTCGTGGCGGGGAGCTGTTTTTT.